This T cell receptor beta chain appears in the sequencing data of a study of Ad26.COV2.S vaccination and SARS-CoV-2 variants. Treatment described: roughly 20 received Ad26.COV2.S at low or high dose, single or two shots; about 5 received placebo; per-sample allocation not given. Collection of samples fell on day 63 after the first vaccine or placebo injection. Germline V CDR1 and CDR2: MNHNS, SASEGT. This CDR3 is built from 18 residues. V dropped 2 bases and J dropped 0 bases, with 14 bases sitting between them. Repertoires were generated with immunoSEQ multiplex PCR, while TCRdb's copy carries only in-frame clones and drops some. The table lists approximately 460,000 clones, roughly nine tenths of them singletons, with roughly 1.7% in the top ten. This clone was detected once.

V usage is TRBV6-1 and J usage is TRBJ2-6; TRBD2 might be the D (6 bases). This specimen consisted of peripheral blood, obtained in a trial of Ad26.COV2.S vaccine versus placebo. The sequence derives from a person between 18 and 65 years old who received the Ad26.COV2.S COVID-19 vaccine or a placebo. CDR3 region: CASSEWGAGGSGANVLTF. In nucleotides, the CDR3 is TGTGCCAGCAGTGAATGGGGTGCCGGGGGCTCTGGGGCCAACGTCCTGACTTTC.